The rows below give T cell receptor beta chains drawn from one sample of a study of blood T cell repertoires in COVID-19. Data came from immunoSEQ multiplex PCR; TCRdb stores just in-frame clones and leaves some out. The sample includes approximately 50,000 clones, approximately 85% of them seen just once. The sample comprised peripheral blood. The receptors were gathered from a man in his 60s with acute or convalescent COVID-19. Both conserved end residues are trimmed from each CDR3. Size tells how often a clone was seen (once, few, many) or the class of an expanded clone, and some rows leave it out.

>TRBV3-1/TRBV3-2|.
ASSQGAGYGYT
>TRBV30|.
AWADRAGQPQH
>TRBV5-5|.
ASSLGLAVSNEQF
>TRBV14|.
ASSQGLGVVHHEQY
>TRBV2|.
ASSRDRGGYNEQF
>TRBV5-1|.
ASSLGAAGANVLT
>TRBV6-1|.
ASSGRSQGASWEYQPQH
>TRBV28|once
ASSTRESTEAF
>TRBV30|.
ACQQVMNTEAF
>TRBV2|.
ASTPSPGQFTGELF
>TRBV19|.
ASRGGSAGANVLT
>TRBV9|.
ASNPVEGYTEAF
>TRBV7-9|.
ASSLKPGKGNTIY
>TRBV5-1|.
ASSPAPGQETQY
>TRBV6-2/TRBV6-3|.
ASSRLGQHIETQY
>TRBV6-2/TRBV6-3|.
ASSFRVNTGELF
>TRBV30|.
AWSVRGTRNTGELF
>TRBV11-2|few
ASSLGLSGLQETQY
>TRBV30|.
AWKLAGEFGELF
>TRBV27|.
ASSLDSSTDTQY
>TRBV3-1/TRBV3-2|.
ASSSIGELAWRGEQF
>TRBV28|.
ASRLGGLYNSPLH
>TRBV5-1|.
ASSLRLGDRSTYEQY
>TRBV2|.
ASSGPGGPNQPQH
>TRBV24-1|.
ATSDAYNEKLF
>TRBV2|once
ASSLLAASDTQY
>TRBV18|once
ASSPGGVYNEQF
>TRBV28|.
ASSFRQGDQPQH
>TRBV7-9|.
ASSSQALQGNTEAF